These 14 T cell receptor beta chains were all obtained from the same sample, sequenced in a study of blood T cell repertoires in COVID-19. Libraries were prepared by immunoSEQ multiplex PCR; TCRdb keeps only in-frame clonotypes and omits some of them. The profile covers 55,000 to 90,000 clones, with roughly 86% appearing a single time and under 15% taken by the ten largest. Sequenced material: peripheral blood. These receptors were collected from a woman aged 60-70 years with acute or convalescent COVID-19.

The chain combines TRBV18 with TRBJ2-7, with a tentative D call TRBD1 (6 bases). This CDR3 region has 15 residues. The germline CDR1 and CDR2 sequences are KGHSH and LQKENI. Trimming pared 3 bases from V and 4 bases from J, leaving 16 bases between. The CDR3 here is CASSPDLGHLYEQYF. The CDR3 nucleotides are TGTGCCAGCTCACCCGACCTGGGACACTTATACGAGCAGTACTTC.

The chain couples TRBV7-9 to TRBJ2-6, with 11 positions matching TRBD1. CDR1 and CDR2 (germline): SEHNR, FQNEAQ (reference sequence). The junction had 5 bases not matched to a gene; V was cut back by 1 base and J by 0 bases. CDR3 length equals 19 residues. The CDR3 DNA reads TGTGCCAGCAGCTTAGGAGGACAGGGGGCTTTCTCTGGGGCCAACGTCCTGACTTTC. This translates into CASSLGGQGAFSGANVLTF.

V gene TRBV5-6 combines with J gene TRBJ1-2, with D possibly matching TRBD1 (6 bases). V was trimmed by 4 bases and J by 7 bases, leaving 14 bases between them. The CDR3 is 13 residues long. The germline V gene encodes CDR1 SGHDT and CDR2 YYEEEE. The CDR3 DNA is TGTGCCAGCAGCCTGCCACAGGGTAGTGGCTACACCTTC. This encodes CASSLPQGSGYTF.

The chain recombines TRBV5-5 with TRBJ1-6, with D perhaps matching TRBD1 (5 bases). Germline CDR1 reads SGHKS; CDR2 reads YYEKEE (reference sequence). The V end was cut by 7 bases, the J end by 4 bases, with 9 bases between. CDR3 length: 13 amino acids. CDR3 nucleotides: TGTGCCAGCCGGGGACTTTATAATTCACCCCTCCACTTT. It yields the protein CASRGLYNSPLHF. Combining the CDR3 with reference TRBV5-5 and TRBJ1-6 gives the whole variable domain DAGVTQSPTHLIKTRGQQVTLRCSPISGHKSVSWYQQVLGQGPQFIFQYYEKEERGRGNFPDRFSARQFPNYSSELNVNALLLGDSALYLCASRGLYNSPLHFGNGTRLTVT.

The V and J genes are TRBV6-5 and TRBJ1-2; 9 nucleotides match TRBD1. This CDR3 has 14 residues. Germline trimming cut 4 bases from V and 8 bases from J; bases unmatched to any gene: 8. Germline CDR1 reads MNHEY; CDR2 reads SVGAGI. CDR3 loop: CASSWEGQGRGYTF. The CDR3 region has the DNA TGTGCCAGCAGTTGGGAGGGACAGGGCCGCGGCTACACCTTC.

V and J are TRBV4-2 and TRBJ2-3; 15 positions agree with TRBD2. V was clipped by 2 bases and J by 3 bases; unmatched bases: 3. Germline assignment: CDR1 LGHNA and CDR2 YNFKEQ. The CDR3 extends over 17 amino acids. The CDR3 here is CASSQRGTSGGTDTQYF. In DNA form, the CDR3 reads TGTGCCAGCAGCCAAAGGGGGACTAGCGGGGGGACAGATACGCAGTATTTT.

The chain employs TRBV7-2 and TRBJ1-4; D remains unclear. Per the germline V gene, CDR1 is SGHTA and CDR2 is FQGNSA. The V end lost 5 bases, the J end lost 8 bases, and 12 bases lay between the germline ends. The CDR3 is 13 residues long. The CDR3 DNA sequence: TGTGCCAGCAGCCCCTTAGAAAGAGAAAAACTGTTTTTT. It translates to CASSPLEREKLFF.

This clone was observed once. The genes are TRBV5-1 and TRBJ1-6; unclear D gene. The CDR3 is 14 residues long. The ends were cut back, 5 bases at V and 5 bases at J, with 11 bases in the middle. Germline CDR1 is SGHRS and CDR2 is YFSETQ. The CDR3 nucleotides read TGCGCCAGCAGAACGACTGGCAATAATTCACCCCTCCACTTT. Protein sequence: CASRTTGNNSPLHF.

V and J are TRBV12-3 or TRBV12-4 and TRBJ1-6; perhaps TRBD1 as D (5 bases). The CDR3 loop spans 12 amino acids. Trimming cost V 2 bases and J 11 bases, with 7 bases left between them. The CDR3 DNA reads as TGTGCCAGCAGTTTAAGACAGACACCCCTCCACTTT. This sequence encodes CASSLRQTPLHF.

The V gene is TRBV5-6, the J gene TRBJ1-3; maybe TRBD1 (5 bases). This CDR3 has 15 amino acids. The germline V gene encodes CDR1 SGHDT and CDR2 YYEEEE. With 4 bases removed from V and 6 bases from J, the gap between germline ends came to 17 bases. CDR3 nucleotide sequence: TGTGCCAGCAGCCTCCCGGGGGGTGTTGAAAACACCATATATTTT. Translated, it gives CASSLPGGVENTIYF.

The chain recombines TRBV5-4 with TRBJ2-3, with TRBD2 identical over 7 bases. CDR3 length equals 14 residues. Per the germline V gene, CDR1 is SGHNT and CDR2 is YYREEE (reference sequence). Germline trimming cut 0 bases from V and 5 bases from J; bases unmatched to any gene: 3. The CDR3 DNA reads TGTGCCAGCAGCTTGGTGGGGGAGGGAGATACGCAGTATTTT. Translated, it gives CASSLVGEGDTQYF.

Judged by abundance, this clone is medium-sized (0.01 to 0.1%). Other DNA variants within this sample encode the same CDR3. The J gene is TRBJ2-1, the V gene TRBV5-1; D not resolved. CDR3 length: 16 amino acids. Germline assignment: CDR1 SGHRS and CDR2 YFSETQ. V lost 0 bases and J 0 bases, leaving 10 bases between the germline ends. The CDR3 region is CASSLEETVSYNEQFF. CDR3 nucleotide sequence: TGCGCCAGCAGCTTGGAAGAAACAGTCTCCTACAATGAGCAGTTCTTC. The full variable domain, with the rest looked up from reference TRBV5-1 and TRBJ2-1, is KAGVTQTPRYLIKTRGQQVTLSCSPISGHRSVSWYQQTPGQGLQFLFEYFSETQRNKGNFPGRFSGRQFSNSRSEMNVSTLELGDSALYLCASSLEETVSYNEQFFGPGTRLTVL.

The chain has TRBV18 and TRBJ1-4, with D possibly being TRBD1 (6 bases). Trimming removed 8 bases from V and 0 bases from J, with 16 bases in between. The CDR3 sequence is 16 residues long. CDR1 is KGHSH and CDR2 is LQKENI in the germline V gene. CDR3 DNA sequence: TGTGCCAGCGGTGACAGGCCCCCTGCAACTAATGAAAAACTGTTTTTT. This sequence encodes CASGDRPPATNEKLFF.

The chain joins TRBV6-5 to TRBJ1-2; 10 positions match TRBD1. V lost 4 bases to trimming and J lost 1 base; unmatched junction nucleotides: 6. This CDR3 contains 16 residues. Per the germline V gene, CDR1 is MNHEY and CDR2 is SVGAGI. The CDR3 loop reads CASSLGTGEGNYGYTF. In DNA, the CDR3 is TGTGCCAGCAGTTTAGGGACAGGGGAGGGTAACTATGGCTACACCTTC.